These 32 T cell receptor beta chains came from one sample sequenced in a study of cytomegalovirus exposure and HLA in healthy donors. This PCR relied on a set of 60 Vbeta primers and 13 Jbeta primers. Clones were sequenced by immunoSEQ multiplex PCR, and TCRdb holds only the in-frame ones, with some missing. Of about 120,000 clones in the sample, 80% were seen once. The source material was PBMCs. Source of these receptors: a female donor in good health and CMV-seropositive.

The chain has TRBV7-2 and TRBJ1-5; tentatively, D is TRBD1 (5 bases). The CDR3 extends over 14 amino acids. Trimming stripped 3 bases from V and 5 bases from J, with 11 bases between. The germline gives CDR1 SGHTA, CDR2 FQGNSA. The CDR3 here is CASSFFGTYQPQHF. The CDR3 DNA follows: TGTGCCAGCAGCTTCTTCGGGACTTATCAGCCCCAGCATTTT.

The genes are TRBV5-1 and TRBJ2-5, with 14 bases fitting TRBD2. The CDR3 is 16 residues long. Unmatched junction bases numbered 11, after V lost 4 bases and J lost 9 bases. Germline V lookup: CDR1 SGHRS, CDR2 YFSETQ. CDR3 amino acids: CASSARTSGGLAPQYF. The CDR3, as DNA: TGCGCCAGCAGCGCCCGGACTAGCGGGGGGCTCGCGCCCCAGTACTTC.

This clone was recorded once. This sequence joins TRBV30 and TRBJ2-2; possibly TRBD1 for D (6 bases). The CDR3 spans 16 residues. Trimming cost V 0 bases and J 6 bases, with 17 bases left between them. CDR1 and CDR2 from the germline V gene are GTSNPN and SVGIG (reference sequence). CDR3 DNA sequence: TGTGCCTGGAGTGTATCGGGCAGGGGATGGGCCGGGGAGCTGTTTTTT. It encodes CAWSVSGRGWAGELFF.

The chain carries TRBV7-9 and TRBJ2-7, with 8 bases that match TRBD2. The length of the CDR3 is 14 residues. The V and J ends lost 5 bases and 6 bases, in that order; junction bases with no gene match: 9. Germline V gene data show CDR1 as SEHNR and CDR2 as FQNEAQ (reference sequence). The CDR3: CASSRDPTSAEQYF. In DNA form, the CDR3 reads TGTGCCAGCAGCCGCGATCCGACTAGCGCCGAGCAGTACTTC. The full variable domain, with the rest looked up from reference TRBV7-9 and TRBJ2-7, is DTGVSQNPRHKITKRGQNVTFRCDPISEHNRLYWYRQTLGQGPEFLTYFQNEAQLEKSRLLSDRFSAERPKGSFSTLEIQRTEQGDSAMYLCASSRDPTSAEQYFGPGTRLTVT.

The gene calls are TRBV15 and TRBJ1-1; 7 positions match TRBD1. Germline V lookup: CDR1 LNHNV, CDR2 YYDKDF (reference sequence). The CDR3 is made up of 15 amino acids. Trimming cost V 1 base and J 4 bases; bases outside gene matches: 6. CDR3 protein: CATSRGQGRGTEAFF. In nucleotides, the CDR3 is TGTGCCACCAGCAGAGGACAGGGTAGAGGCACTGAAGCTTTCTTT.

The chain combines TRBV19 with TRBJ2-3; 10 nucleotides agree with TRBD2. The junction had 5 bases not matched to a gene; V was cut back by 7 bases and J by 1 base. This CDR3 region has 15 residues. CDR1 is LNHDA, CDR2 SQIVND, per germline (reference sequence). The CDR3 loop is CASKIAGGGTDTQYF. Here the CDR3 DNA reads TGTGCCAGTAAAATAGCGGGGGGAGGCACAGATACGCAGTATTTT. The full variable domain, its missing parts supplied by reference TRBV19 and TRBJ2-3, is DGGITQSPKYLFRKEGQNVTLSCEQNLNHDAMYWYRQDPGQGLRLIYYSQIVNDFQKGDIAEGYSVSREKKESFPLTVTSAQKNPTAFYLCASKIAGGGTDTQYFGPGTRLTVL.

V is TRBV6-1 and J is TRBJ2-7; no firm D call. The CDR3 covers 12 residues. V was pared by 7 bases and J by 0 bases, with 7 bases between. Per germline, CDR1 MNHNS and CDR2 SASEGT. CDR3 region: CASTRGSYEQYF. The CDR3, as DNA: TGTGCCAGCACCCGAGGCTCCTACGAGCAGTACTTC.

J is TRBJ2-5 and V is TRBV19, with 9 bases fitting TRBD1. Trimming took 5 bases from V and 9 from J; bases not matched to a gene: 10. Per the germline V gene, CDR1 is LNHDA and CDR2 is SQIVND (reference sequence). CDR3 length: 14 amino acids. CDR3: CASSPGQGAGSQYF. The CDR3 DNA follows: TGTGCCAGTAGTCCGGGACAGGGAGCCGGGTCCCAGTACTTC. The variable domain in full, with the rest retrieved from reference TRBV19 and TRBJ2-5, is DGGITQSPKYLFRKEGQNVTLSCEQNLNHDAMYWYRQDPGQGLRLIYYSQIVNDFQKGDIAEGYSVSREKKESFPLTVTSAQKNPTAFYLCASSPGQGAGSQYFGPGTRLLVL.

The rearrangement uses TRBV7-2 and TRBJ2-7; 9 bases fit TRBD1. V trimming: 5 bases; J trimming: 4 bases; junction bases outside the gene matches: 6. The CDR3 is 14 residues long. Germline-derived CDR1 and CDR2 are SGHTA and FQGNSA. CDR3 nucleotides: TGTGCCAGCAGCCTACACAGGGGGCAATACGAGCAGTACTTC. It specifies CASSLHRGQYEQYF.

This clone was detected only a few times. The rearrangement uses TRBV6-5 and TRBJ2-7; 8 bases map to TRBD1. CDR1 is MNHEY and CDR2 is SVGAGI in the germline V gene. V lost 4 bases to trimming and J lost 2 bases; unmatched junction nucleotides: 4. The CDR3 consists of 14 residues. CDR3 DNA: TGTGCCAGCAGTTTAAGGACAGGGACCTACGAGCAGTACTTC. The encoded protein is CASSLRTGTYEQYF.

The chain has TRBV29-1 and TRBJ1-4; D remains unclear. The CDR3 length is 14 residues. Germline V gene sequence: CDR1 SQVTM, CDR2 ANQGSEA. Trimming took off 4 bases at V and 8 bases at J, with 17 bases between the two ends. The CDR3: CSVVHGASGEKLFF. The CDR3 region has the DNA TGCAGCGTTGTTCACGGAGCGAGCGGAGAAAAACTGTTTTTT.

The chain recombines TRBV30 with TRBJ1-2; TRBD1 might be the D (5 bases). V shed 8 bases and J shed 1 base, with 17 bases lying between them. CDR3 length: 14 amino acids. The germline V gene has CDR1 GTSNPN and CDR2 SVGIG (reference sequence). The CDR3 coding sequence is TGTGCCGGGACGGGTGGGCAGGGTAACTATGGCTACACCTTC. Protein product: CAGTGGQGNYGYTF.

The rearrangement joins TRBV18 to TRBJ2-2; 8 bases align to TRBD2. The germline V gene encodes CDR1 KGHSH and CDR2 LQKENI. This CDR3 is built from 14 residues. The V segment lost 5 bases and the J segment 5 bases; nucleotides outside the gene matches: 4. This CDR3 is CASSSGGRTGELFF. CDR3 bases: TGTGCCAGCTCATCGGGGGGGCGAACCGGGGAGCTGTTTTTT.

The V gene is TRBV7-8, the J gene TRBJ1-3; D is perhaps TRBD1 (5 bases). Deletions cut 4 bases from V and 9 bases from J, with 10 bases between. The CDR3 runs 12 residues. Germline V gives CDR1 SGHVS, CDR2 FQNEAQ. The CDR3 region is CASSWGESTIYF. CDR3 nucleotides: TGTGCCAGCAGCTGGGGGGAGAGCACCATATATTTT.

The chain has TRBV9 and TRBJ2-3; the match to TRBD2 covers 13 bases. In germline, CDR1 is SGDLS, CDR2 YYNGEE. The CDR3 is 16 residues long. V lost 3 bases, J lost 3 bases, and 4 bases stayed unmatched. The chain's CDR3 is CASSETSGGLTDTQYF. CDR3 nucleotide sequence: TGTGCCAGCAGCGAGACTAGCGGGGGGCTAACAGATACGCAGTATTTT.

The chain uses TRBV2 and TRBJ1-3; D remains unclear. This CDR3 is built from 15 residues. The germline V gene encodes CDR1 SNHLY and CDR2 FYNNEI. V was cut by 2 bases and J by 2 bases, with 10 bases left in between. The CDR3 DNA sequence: TGTGCCAGCAGTGAACTTATCCTTGCTGGAAACACCATATATTTT. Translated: CASSELILAGNTIYF.

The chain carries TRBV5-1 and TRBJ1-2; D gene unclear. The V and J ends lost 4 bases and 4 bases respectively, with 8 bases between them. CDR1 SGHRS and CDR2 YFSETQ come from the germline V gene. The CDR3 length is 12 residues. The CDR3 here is CASSEGVYGYTF. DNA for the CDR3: TGCGCCAGCAGCGAGGGAGTCTATGGCTACACCTTC.

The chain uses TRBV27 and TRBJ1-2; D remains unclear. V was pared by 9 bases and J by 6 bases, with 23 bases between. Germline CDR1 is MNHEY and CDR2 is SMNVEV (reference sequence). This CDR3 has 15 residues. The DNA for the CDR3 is TGTGCCAGTCTCAGTTTAGCCGGCAATCTCGATGGCTACACCTTC. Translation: CASLSLAGNLDGYTF.

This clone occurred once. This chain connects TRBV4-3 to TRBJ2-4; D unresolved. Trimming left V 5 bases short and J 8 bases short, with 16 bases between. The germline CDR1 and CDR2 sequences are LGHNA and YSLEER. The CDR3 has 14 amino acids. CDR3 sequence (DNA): TGCGCCAGCAGCTCCCGCGGCTTCGTGGACATTCAGTACTTC. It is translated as CASSSRGFVDIQYF.

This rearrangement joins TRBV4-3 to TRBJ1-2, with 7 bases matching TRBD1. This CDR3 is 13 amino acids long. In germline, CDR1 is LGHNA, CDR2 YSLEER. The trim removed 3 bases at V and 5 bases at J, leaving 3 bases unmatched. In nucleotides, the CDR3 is TGCGCCAGCAGCCACGGACAGGCGTATGGCTACACCTTC. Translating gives CASSHGQAYGYTF.

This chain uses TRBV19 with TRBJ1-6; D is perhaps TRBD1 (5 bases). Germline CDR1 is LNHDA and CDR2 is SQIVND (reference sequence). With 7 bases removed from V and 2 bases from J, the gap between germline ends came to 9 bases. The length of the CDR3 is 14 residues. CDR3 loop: CASTRAPYNSPLHF. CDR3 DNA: TGTGCCAGTACCAGGGCACCCTATAATTCACCCCTCCACTTT.

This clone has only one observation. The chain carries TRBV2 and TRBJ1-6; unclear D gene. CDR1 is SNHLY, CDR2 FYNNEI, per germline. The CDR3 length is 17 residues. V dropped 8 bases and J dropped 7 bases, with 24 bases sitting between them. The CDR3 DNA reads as TGTGCCAGCTCGCGTAGGGAGGGCCCGAGAGGCAATTCACCCCTCCACTTT. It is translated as CASSRREGPRGNSPLHF.

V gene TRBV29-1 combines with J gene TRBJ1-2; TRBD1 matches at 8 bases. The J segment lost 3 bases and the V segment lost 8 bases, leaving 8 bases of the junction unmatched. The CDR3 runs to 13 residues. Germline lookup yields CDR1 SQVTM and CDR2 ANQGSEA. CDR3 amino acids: CSTRTGQDYGYTF. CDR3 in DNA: TGCAGCACCCGGACAGGGCAAGACTATGGCTACACCTTC. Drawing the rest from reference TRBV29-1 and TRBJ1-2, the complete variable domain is SAVISQKPSRDICQRGTSLTIQCQVDSQVTMMFWYRQQPGQSLTLIATANQGSEATYESGFVIDKFPISRPNLTFSTLTVSNMSPEDSSIYLCSTRTGQDYGYTFGSGTRLTVV.

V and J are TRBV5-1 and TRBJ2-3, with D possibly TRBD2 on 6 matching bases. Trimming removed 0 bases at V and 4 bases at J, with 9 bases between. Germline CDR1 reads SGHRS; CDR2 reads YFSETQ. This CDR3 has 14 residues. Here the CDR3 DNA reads TGCGCCAGCAGCTTGGGACTAGATCCAGATACGCAGTATTTT. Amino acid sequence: CASSLGLDPDTQYF.

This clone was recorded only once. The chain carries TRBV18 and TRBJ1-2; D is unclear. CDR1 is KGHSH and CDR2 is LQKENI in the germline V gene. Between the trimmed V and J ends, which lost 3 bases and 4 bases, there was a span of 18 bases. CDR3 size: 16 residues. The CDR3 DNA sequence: TGTGCCAGCTCACCCGGAGGAAAAGGCCCCCTCTATGGCTACACCTTC. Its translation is CASSPGGKGPLYGYTF.

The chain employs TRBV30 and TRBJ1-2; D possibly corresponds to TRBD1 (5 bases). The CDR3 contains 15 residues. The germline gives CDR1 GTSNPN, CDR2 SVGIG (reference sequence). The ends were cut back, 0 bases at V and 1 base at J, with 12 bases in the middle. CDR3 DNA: TGTGCCTGGAGTGTACAGGCAGCCTATAACTATGGCTACACCTTC. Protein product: CAWSVQAAYNYGYTF.

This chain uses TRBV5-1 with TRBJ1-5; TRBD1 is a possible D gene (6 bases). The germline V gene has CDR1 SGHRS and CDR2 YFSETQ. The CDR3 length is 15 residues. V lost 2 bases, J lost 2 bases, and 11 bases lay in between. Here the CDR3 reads CASSLQGGRNQPQHF. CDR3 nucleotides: TGCGCCAGCAGCTTACAGGGAGGGCGCAATCAGCCCCAGCATTTT.

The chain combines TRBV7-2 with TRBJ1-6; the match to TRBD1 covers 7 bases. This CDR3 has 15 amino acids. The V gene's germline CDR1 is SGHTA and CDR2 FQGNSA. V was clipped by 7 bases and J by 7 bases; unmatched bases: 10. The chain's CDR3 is CASTLGGQKNSPLHF. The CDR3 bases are TGTGCCAGCACCCTAGGGGGACAGAAAAATTCACCCCTCCACTTT.

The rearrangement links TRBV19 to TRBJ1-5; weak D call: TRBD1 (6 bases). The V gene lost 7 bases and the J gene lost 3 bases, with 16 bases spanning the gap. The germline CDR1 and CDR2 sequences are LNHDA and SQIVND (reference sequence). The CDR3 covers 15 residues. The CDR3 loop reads CASIPRGGYNQPQHF. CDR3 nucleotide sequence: TGTGCCAGTATCCCTAGAGGGGGTTACAATCAGCCCCAGCATTTT.

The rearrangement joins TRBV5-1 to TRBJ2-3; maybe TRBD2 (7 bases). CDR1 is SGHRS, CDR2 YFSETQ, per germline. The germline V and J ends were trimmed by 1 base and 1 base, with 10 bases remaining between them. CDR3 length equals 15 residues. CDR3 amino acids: CASSLLGGGTDTQYF. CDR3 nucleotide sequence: TGCGCCAGCAGCTTGCTAGGGGGGGGCACAGATACGCAGTATTTT.

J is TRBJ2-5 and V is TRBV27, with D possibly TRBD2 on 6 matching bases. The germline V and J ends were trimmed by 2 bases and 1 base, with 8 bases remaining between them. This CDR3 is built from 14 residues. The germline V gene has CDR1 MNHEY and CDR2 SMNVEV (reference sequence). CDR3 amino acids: CASSLAGSQETQYF. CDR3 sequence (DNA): TGTGCCAGCAGTTTAGCGGGGAGCCAAGAGACCCAGTACTTC.

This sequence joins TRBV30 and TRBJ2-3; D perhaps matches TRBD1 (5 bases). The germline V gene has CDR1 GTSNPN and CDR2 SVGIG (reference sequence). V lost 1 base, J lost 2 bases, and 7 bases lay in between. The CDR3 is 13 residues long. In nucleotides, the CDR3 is TGTGCCTGGAGTGCAGGGCCCACAGATACGCAGTATTTT. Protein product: CAWSAGPTDTQYF.